This TCR beta chain derives from a study of shared clonotypes between healthy human individuals. The table came from immunoSEQ multiplex PCR; TCRdb's copy has only in-frame clones and leaves some out. The sample includes 550,000 to 750,000 clones, around 95% of them seen just once. CD8 cells regarded as naive lacked CD45RO, were positively chosen for CCR7, and omitted terminally differentiated effector memory CD45RA+ cells. There were only Caucasian adults among the donors, and all lived in Nashville, Tennessee. As to this clone: Its target is unknown.

Study conclusions and caveats: Across subsets, estimated richness was generally greater for naive than for memory populations.

This clonotype originated in a woman aged 30 to 39 in good health. Sequenced material: naive CD8+ T cells sorted from blood.

CDR3 nucleotides: TGTGCCAGCAGTTATATAGTGGGGGTAGGGAGGTATGGCTACACCTTC. Its translation is CASSYIVGVGRYGYTF. The chain carries TRBV28 and TRBJ1-2, with D possibly being TRBD1 (5 bases). Germline CDR1 is MDHEN and CDR2 is SYDVKM. The CDR3 covers 16 residues. Trimming cost V 4 bases and J 5 bases, with 20 bases left between them.